Below, one TCR beta chain is given with its context. The sample originates from a study of blood T cell repertoires in COVID-19. Overall study context: Material from acute and convalescent COVID-19 was sourced from the United States, Italy and Spain.

Per the original data handling: How many nucleated cells were present was estimated from reference gene primer amplification. Method: immunoSEQ multiplex PCR; TCRdb's copy keeps in-frame clones and lacks some. Clone size and V and J calls were adopted from that table, with D and trimming inferred from the DNA. This table holds 200,000 to 250,000 clones, about 84% found once. The Seattle site enrolled patients during active infection and followed them longitudinally. Input material: peripheral blood. The TCR comes from a woman older than 75 with COVID-19, enrolled during active disease.

CDR3 nucleotide sequence: TGTGCCAGCGGTTTAAGACAGGGAAACACCATATATTTT. Translated, it gives CASGLRQGNTIYF. The chain has TRBV3-1 (or the pseudogene TRBV3-2) and TRBJ1-3; weak D call: TRBD1 (5 bases). V dropped 8 bases and J dropped 4 bases, with 12 bases sitting between them. Germline CDR1 and CDR2: LGHDT and YNNKEL (reference sequence). CDR3 length: 13 residues.